These 26 T cell receptor beta chains originate from one sample sequenced in a study of T cell repertoires in cytomegalovirus infection. TCRdb processed the reads anew with MiXCR; each CDR3 protein has one entry. The sample carries some 300,000 distinct CDR3 sequences, roughly 15% recorded once. The specimen was PBMCs. The receptors were gathered from a human donor in good health (CMV status not recorded). Some clones in this sample may be carry-over from other donors' samples.

Details on this clonotype: At one of its ends the junction is not consistent with the germline gene, which may arise from a read error. The V call is TRBV2, the J call TRBJ1-2; 8 nucleotides match TRBD1. The germline CDR1 and CDR2 sequences are SNHLY and FYNNEI. This CDR3 contains 12 residues. CDR3 loop: CARTGANYGHTF. The CDR3 coding sequence is TGTGCCAGGACAGGGGCGAACTATGGCCACACCTTC.

The rearrangement joins TRBV10-3 to TRBJ2-2; TRBD1 matches 10 bases. With 11 bases clipped from V and 7 bases from J, the junction kept 13 bases outside the gene matches. Germline V gene sequence: CDR1 ENHRY, CDR2 SYGVKD. This CDR3 has 15 residues. CDR3 nucleotide sequence: TGTGCCGCTTCCTCCGGGACAGGGGTGGTCGGGGAGCTGTTTTTT. It specifies CAASSGTGVVGELFF.

This clonotype qualifies as medium-sized. This sequence joins TRBV7-2 and TRBJ1-3; a weak D match, TRBD1 (6 bases). Germline CDR1 is SGHTA and CDR2 is FQGNSA. The CDR3 is made up of 13 amino acids. Deletions cut 4 bases from V and 7 bases from J, with 11 bases between. The CDR3 coding sequence is TGTGCCAGCAGCTCCGACAGGTGGAACACCATATATTTT. Residues: CASSSDRWNTIYF.

This clonotype was counted a few times. The chain links TRBV7-9 to TRBJ2-7; tentatively, D is TRBD2 (5 bases). The CDR3 is 12 amino acids. V was cut by 1 base and J by 7 bases, with 8 bases left in between. The germline gives CDR1 SEHNR, CDR2 FQNEAQ (reference sequence). The CDR3 nucleotides are TGTGCCAGCAGCTTAGTCGTAGCGGAGCAGTACTTC. Protein product: CASSLVVAEQYF.

The rearrangement uses TRBV25-1 and TRBJ2-3, with TRBD1 identical over 7 bases. The length of the CDR3 is 14 residues. V lost 3 bases to trimming and J lost 3 bases; unmatched junction nucleotides: 3. Germline CDR1 and CDR2: MGHDK and SYGVNS. The CDR3 bases are TGTGCCAGCAGTGAGACAGGGTTTACAGATACGCAGTATTTT. Its translation is CASSETGFTDTQYF.

This clonotype showed up just a few times. This rearrangement joins TRBV6-2 or TRBV6-3 to TRBJ2-3; D might be TRBD1 or TRBD2, each matching 5 bases. CDR3 length: 14 amino acids. Germline V lookup: CDR1 MNHEY, CDR2 SVGEGT. V gave up 8 bases and J gave up 0 bases, with 12 bases separating them. This chain's CDR3 is CASRDQISTDTQYF. DNA of the CDR3: TGTGCCAGCCGGGACCAAATAAGCACAGATACGCAGTATTTT.

This clonotype came up many times. The J gene is TRBJ2-2, the V gene TRBV11-1; TRBD1 agrees at 8 bases. From germline, CDR1 is SGHAT and CDR2 FQDESV (reference sequence). This CDR3 has 13 amino acids. The CDR3, as DNA: TGTGCGACAGGGGTTGATCCCACCGGGGAGCTGTTTTTT. Its translation: CATGVDPTGELFF.

This clonotype was counted at least ten times. The chain joins TRBV7-2 to TRBJ2-5, with D possibly TRBD1 on 5 matching bases. Germline CDR1 SGHTA, CDR2 FQGNSA. The CDR3 loop spans 16 amino acids. V was trimmed by 0 bases and J by 5 bases, leaving 16 bases between them. The CDR3, as DNA: TGTGCCAGCAGCTTAGCCCGCGTAGGGGCGTCGGAGACCCAGTACTTC. Translated, it gives CASSLARVGASETQYF.

The rearrangement joins TRBV19 to TRBJ2-1, with TRBD2 matching over 12 bases. Trimming took 6 bases from V and 0 from J; bases not matched to a gene: 6. CDR3 length: 17 amino acids. CDR1 and CDR2 (germline): LNHDA, SQIVND (reference sequence). The CDR3 DNA reads TGTGCCAGTAGCATATCACTAGCGGGGGGCTCCTACAATGAGCAGTTCTTC. Protein: CASSISLAGGSYNEQFF.

V gene TRBV7-2 combines with J gene TRBJ1-5; maybe TRBD1 (6 bases). The CDR3 totals 13 residues. Germline V gives CDR1 SGHTA, CDR2 FQGNSA. The V end was cut by 5 bases, the J end by 5 bases, with 10 bases between. Written as DNA, the CDR3 is TGTGCCAGCAGCAACGGACAGTATCAGCCCCAGCATTTT. It is translated as CASSNGQYQPQHF.

The chain combines TRBV5-1 with TRBJ2-1, with TRBD1 matching 7 bases. The CDR3 is 15 residues long. Looked up from germline, CDR1 is SGHRS and CDR2 is YFSETQ. V shed 4 bases, J shed 7 bases, and the junction held 11 bases outside the gene matches. The CDR3 reads CASSPSPGQPNEQFF. The CDR3 DNA reads TGCGCCAGCAGCCCTTCGCCGGGACAGCCTAATGAGCAGTTCTTC.

This clonotype was counted many times. V usage is TRBV28 and J usage is TRBJ2-7; D is unclear. The CDR3 sequence is 13 residues long. In germline, CDR1 is MDHEN, CDR2 SYDVKM. V was pared by 6 bases and J by 1 base, with 10 bases between. The CDR3 loop reads CASRSTVSYEQYF. As DNA, the CDR3 is TGTGCCAGCAGATCAACAGTTTCCTACGAGCAGTACTTC.

This clonotype has a handful of counts. This chain connects TRBV20-1 to TRBJ2-1; 12 bases align to TRBD2. The germline V gene has CDR1 DFQATT and CDR2 SNEGSKA (reference sequence). CDR3 size: 14 residues. Trimming took 4 bases from V and 6 from J; bases not matched to a gene: 4. CDR3 sequence: CSAIPSGGGNEQFF. The CDR3 DNA reads as TGCAGTGCTATACCTAGCGGGGGGGGCAATGAGCAGTTCTTC.

The chain combines TRBV7-9 with TRBJ2-5; 7 bases are shared with TRBD1. This CDR3 comprises 16 residues. CDR1 is SEHNR and CDR2 is FQNEAQ in the germline V gene (reference sequence). The junction had 11 bases not matched to a gene; V was cut back by 5 bases and J by 2 bases. CDR3 sequence (DNA): TGTGCCAGCAGCCAAAGTTCGGACAGGTTGCAAGAGACCCAGTACTTC. Encoded protein: CASSQSSDRLQETQYF.

The rearrangement joins TRBV6-5 to TRBJ2-5; tentative D call: TRBD2 (6 bases). The V end lost 7 bases, the J end lost 3 bases, and 12 bases lay between the germline ends. CDR3 size: 13 residues. CDR1 is MNHEY, CDR2 SVGAGI, per germline. The CDR3 here is CASTGGEKETQYF. The CDR3 DNA reads TGTGCCAGCACCGGAGGGGAAAAAGAGACCCAGTACTTC.

The CDR3 DNA is TGCGCCAGCAGCTTGGCTAGCGGGGGAACGGGAAATGAGCAGTTCTTC. Its protein is CASSLASGGTGNEQFF. The chain employs TRBV5-1 and TRBJ2-1, with TRBD2 matching 10 bases. This CDR3 is built from 16 residues. Per the germline V gene, CDR1 is SGHRS and CDR2 is YFSETQ. Trimming removed 0 bases from V and 7 bases from J; junction bases left unmatched: 7. Variable domain in full (rest from reference TRBV5-1 and TRBJ2-1): KAGVTQTPRYLIKTRGQQVTLSCSPISGHRSVSWYQQTPGQGLQFLFEYFSETQRNKGNFPGRFSGRQFSNSRSEMNVSTLELGDSALYLCASSLASGGTGNEQFFGPGTRLTVL.

This clonotype was counted ten times or more. The CDR3 sequence: CAISRRGETQYF. The CDR3 bases are TGTGCCATCAGTCGCAGGGGTGAGACCCAGTACTTC. V and J are TRBV10-3 and TRBJ2-5; a weak D match, TRBD1 (6 bases). The germline V gene has CDR1 ENHRY and CDR2 SYGVKD. The CDR3 is 12 residues long. The germline V and J ends were trimmed by 5 bases and 5 bases, with 9 bases remaining between them.

This chain connects TRBV3-1 to TRBJ1-2; a weak D match, TRBD1 (5 bases). CDR3 size: 19 residues. Germline lookup yields CDR1 LGHDT and CDR2 YNNKEL (reference sequence). V dropped 0 bases and J dropped 1 base, with 21 bases sitting between them. Written as DNA, the CDR3 is TGTGCCAGCAGCCAAGAGGATGGGAAGGGGTGGTGGAATAACTATGGCTACACCTTC. This translates into CASSQEDGKGWWNNYGYTF.

This chain joins TRBV19 and TRBJ1-6; D gene uncertain. Germline V gene lookup returns CDR1 LNHDA and CDR2 SQIVND (reference sequence). The CDR3 runs 14 residues. The V end was cut by 6 bases, the J end by 8 bases, with 14 bases between. The CDR3 DNA sequence: TGTGCCAGTAGCAAGAGGGAGATGGATTCACCCCTCCACTTT. As protein: CASSKREMDSPLHF.

This clonotype has at least ten counts. The chain couples TRBV6-1 to TRBJ2-7; TRBD1 matches 7 bases. Germline loops: CDR1 MNHNS, CDR2 SASEGT. This CDR3 spans 17 amino acids. The junction had 12 bases not matched to a gene; V was cut back by 1 base and J by 3 bases. CDR3 sequence reads: CASSEVHRQGYLYEQYF. CDR3 nucleotides: TGTGCCAGCAGTGAAGTTCATAGACAGGGCTATCTCTACGAGCAGTACTTC.

The table lists this clonotype with a few counts. This chain links TRBV18 with TRBJ1-6; D remains unclear. The CDR3 contains 13 residues. Germline V gives CDR1 KGHSH, CDR2 LQKENI. V shed 3 bases and J shed 6 bases, with 6 bases lying between them. The CDR3 spells CASSPSFNSPLHF. CDR3 nucleotides: TGTGCCAGCTCACCCTCTTTTAATTCACCCCTCCACTTT.

The V and J genes are TRBV19 and TRBJ2-2, with 7 bases fitting TRBD1. With 7 bases clipped from V and 4 bases from J, the junction kept 9 bases outside the gene matches. The germline gives CDR1 LNHDA, CDR2 SQIVND (reference sequence). The CDR3 consists of 15 residues. The CDR3 is CASTKLTGSTGELFF. The CDR3 DNA sequence: TGTGCCAGTACCAAATTGACAGGGAGCACCGGGGAGCTGTTTTTT.

This chain joins TRBV10-3 and TRBJ2-7, with 8 bases matching TRBD2. V lost 8 bases and J lost 3; bases outside the gene matches: 6. Germline-derived CDR1 and CDR2 are ENHRY and SYGVKD. This CDR3 region has 13 residues. The CDR3 region is CAIGTGGIYEQYF. The DNA of the CDR3 is TGTGCCATCGGGACGGGGGGGATCTACGAGCAGTACTTC.

The V and J genes are TRBV4-1 and TRBJ1-4; the D gene is possibly TRBD1 (5 bases). Germline V gene data show CDR1 as MGHRA and CDR2 as YSYEKL. The CDR3 runs 17 residues. The V end lost 2 bases, the J end lost 7 bases, and 20 bases lay between the germline ends. CDR3 residues: CASSQQWGGMVVEKLFF. CDR3 coding DNA: TGCGCCAGCAGCCAACAATGGGGGGGGATGGTAGTTGAAAAACTGTTTTTT.

This clonotype was seen repeatedly, ten times or more. The chain combines TRBV4-1 with TRBJ1-4; D not resolved. Germline values: CDR1 MGHRA, CDR2 YSYEKL. The ends were cut back, 2 bases at V and 8 bases at J, with 9 bases in the middle. The CDR3 sequence is 13 residues long. This CDR3 reads CASSQFLGEKLFF. The CDR3 nucleotides read TGCGCCAGCAGCCAATTCCTGGGGGAAAAACTGTTTTTT.

This clonotype was seen a few times. The V gene is TRBV27, the J gene TRBJ2-5; 7 nucleotides align to TRBD2. The CDR3 sequence is 14 residues long. With 3 bases clipped from V and 2 bases from J, the junction kept 3 bases outside the gene matches. Germline CDR1 MNHEY, CDR2 SMNVEV (reference sequence). The CDR3 sequence is CASSFNGGQETQYF. As DNA, the CDR3 is TGTGCCAGCAGTTTTAACGGGGGGCAAGAGACCCAGTACTTC.